This record covers a single TCR beta chain. The sample comes from a study of cytomegalovirus exposure and HLA in healthy donors. The V and J ends lost 2 bases and 0 bases respectively, with 8 bases between them. Germline loops: CDR1 SEHNR, CDR2 FQNEAQ (reference sequence). CDR3 length: 16 amino acids. Amplification used 60 Vbeta primers and 13 Jbeta primers. The table came from immunoSEQ multiplex PCR; TCRdb's copy has only in-frame clones and leaves some out. The sample has some 96,000 clones, more than 75% seen once; the top ten hold just over 0.75%. The chain recombines TRBV7-9 with TRBJ1-6, with D possibly being TRBD1 (5 bases). The sequencing input was PBMCs. This clonotype was obtained from a woman in her sixties or seventies in good health and CMV-seronegative. CDR3 sequence: CASSLPGNSYNSPLHF. The CDR3 DNA reads as TGTGCCAGCAGCTTACCAGGGAACTCCTATAATTCACCCCTCCACTTT.